One sample yielded the 10 T cell receptor beta chains listed below, sequenced in a study of blood T cell repertoires in COVID-19 (dated by TCRdb to 2020 to 2021). The library was produced with the immunoSEQ multiplex PCR assay. TCRdb took over this immuneACCESS table, retaining in-frame rearrangements with V and J assigned. Such tables are incomplete; in checked studies, under half of the missing clones stem from an unresolved V gene, and the remainder is unexplained. The sample has roughly 170,000 clones on record, roughly 80% of them singletons. The top ten clones comprise approximately 5.6% of the sample. Sequenced material: PBMCs or T cells enriched from blood (not recorded which). These receptors were collected from a woman in her forties with acute COVID-19.

This clone was observed a single time. The V and J genes are TRBV30 and TRBJ2-3; the D gene is possibly TRBD2 (6 bases). CDR3 size: 15 residues. Trimming took off 2 bases at V and 3 bases at J, with 15 bases between the two ends. Germline assignment: CDR1 GTSNPN and CDR2 SVGIG (reference sequence). CDR3 in DNA: TGTGCCTGGAGTCTCCCGGGAGTGGGGACAGATACGCAGTATTTT. This gives the protein CAWSLPGVGTDTQYF.

DNA for the CDR3: TGTGCCAGCAGCTCCCTAGGGACTATACAAGAGACCCAGTACTTC. It codes for CASSSLGTIQETQYF. This chain connects TRBV7-9 to TRBJ2-5; 7 nucleotides align to TRBD2. V lost 4 bases to trimming and J lost 2 bases; unmatched junction nucleotides: 7. Germline CDR1 SEHNR, CDR2 FQNEAQ (reference sequence). This CDR3 is built from 15 residues.

The chain recombines TRBV27 with TRBJ2-7; maybe TRBD1 (6 bases). The CDR3 covers 14 residues. The germline V and J ends were trimmed by 5 bases and 6 bases, with 17 bases remaining between them. CDR1 and CDR2 from the germline V gene are MNHEY and SMNVEV (reference sequence). The CDR3 nucleotides read TGTGCCAGCAGTGTTACAGGGATCGTACGCGAGCAGTACTTC. This codes for CASSVTGIVREQYF.

This clone came up once. The chain has TRBV19 and TRBJ1-2, with D tentatively TRBD1 (5 bases). V was trimmed by 10 bases and J by 2 bases, leaving 17 bases between them. CDR1 LNHDA and CDR2 SQIVND come from the germline V gene (reference sequence). The CDR3 runs to 14 residues. The DNA for the CDR3 is TGTGCCACCTCGGGACTTCCCCAGAACTATGGCTACACCTTC. This codes for CATSGLPQNYGYTF.

This clone was recorded only once. The chain employs TRBV7-9 and TRBJ2-2; 7 bases align to TRBD2. J gave up 5 bases and V 7 bases, and 16 bases lay outside the gene matches. Germline lookup yields CDR1 SEHNR and CDR2 FQNEAQ (reference sequence). The CDR3 length is 17 residues. The CDR3 DNA sequence: TGTGCCAGCACCAAGAGGGTAGCGGGCCTCCAAACCGGGGAGCTGTTTTTT. Translated, it gives CASTKRVAGLQTGELFF.

This clone turned up a few times. V and J are TRBV19 and TRBJ1-1, with D perhaps matching TRBD1 (6 bases). This CDR3 is built from 13 residues. The germline V gene has CDR1 LNHDA and CDR2 SQIVND (reference sequence). V was pared by 7 bases and J by 3 bases, with 12 bases between. The CDR3 spells CASTRGWYTEAFF. The CDR3, as DNA: TGTGCCAGTACCAGGGGTTGGTACACTGAAGCTTTCTTT.

This clone is categorized as medium-sized (0.01 to 0.1%). This chain uses TRBV2 with TRBJ2-1, with 9 bases fitting TRBD1. J was trimmed by 3 bases and V by 6 bases; bases with no gene match: 6. This CDR3 region has 15 residues. Germline values: CDR1 SNHLY, CDR2 FYNNEI. The CDR3 nucleotides read TGTGCCAGCAGGTTGGACAGGGGCGGCTACAATGAGCAGTTCTTC. Translating it yields CASRLDRGGYNEQFF.

V is TRBV9 and J is TRBJ2-5; D is possibly TRBD1 (5 bases). The germline V and J ends were trimmed by 1 base and 2 bases, with 12 bases remaining between them. Looked up from germline, CDR1 is SGDLS and CDR2 is YYNGEE. CDR3 length: 15 residues. The CDR3 sequence: CASSVNGQPQETQYF. The CDR3 DNA is TGTGCCAGCAGCGTAAACGGACAACCACAAGAGACCCAGTACTTC.

V gene TRBV29-1 combines with J gene TRBJ2-5; 8 nucleotides line up with TRBD1. Germline V gene sequence: CDR1 SQVTM, CDR2 ANQGSEA. The CDR3 length is 13 residues. Trimming cost V 7 bases and J 9 bases; bases outside gene matches: 13. The CDR3 here is CSGGTGLLSAQYF. The CDR3 DNA reads as TGCAGCGGTGGGACAGGCCTACTATCCGCCCAGTACTTC.

This chain uses TRBV11-2 with TRBJ2-1; D perhaps matches TRBD2 (6 bases). This CDR3 is 18 amino acids long. V lost 5 bases and J lost 3, with 23 bases in between. Germline CDR1 and CDR2: SGHAT and FQNNGV. As DNA, the CDR3 is TGTGCCAGCAGCCCGCGAGTTATATCGGGAGATTTCTACAATGAGCAGTTCTTC. Amino acid sequence: CASSPRVISGDFYNEQFF.